The clone carrying this TCR beta chain was counted a single time. Method: immunoSEQ multiplex PCR; TCRdb's copy keeps in-frame clones and lacks some. In the table there are about 400,000 clones, 80% to 90% of which are singletons. These data are taken from a study of blood T cell repertoires in COVID-19. Study-level background: The study counted Cohort 3 donors as recovered given two negative PCRs, clearance, or symptom resolution. COVID-19 samples collected from the United States, Italy and Spain covered acute and convalescent phases.

Participants came from about 23 US areas, aged roughly 18 to 95 years. In assigning cohorts, the study relied on participant-reported clinical history. This CDR3 is 19 amino acids long. V lost 0 bases to trimming and J lost 7 bases; unmatched junction nucleotides: 16. Germline V CDR1 and CDR2: LNHDA, SQIVND (reference sequence). This TCR came from a man aged 40-50 years in a cohort exposed to, infected with or recovered from COVID-19 (not recorded which). Material: PBMCs or T cells enriched from blood (not recorded which). The chain uses TRBV19 and TRBJ2-1; 9 nucleotides agree with TRBD2. The CDR3: CASSIDQIALGLARNEQFF. For the CDR3, the DNA is TGTGCCAGTAGTATAGATCAAATTGCTTTAGGACTAGCGAGAAATGAGCAGTTCTTC.